This T cell receptor beta chain was documented in a study of cytotoxic CD8 clonotypes in ibrutinib-treated CLL. At the level of the study: Approximately 25 partial and 2 complete responses; at median approximately 70 months, around 15 remitted, some twelve progressed. Averaging across samples gave roughly 250,000 productive templates and more than 80,000 productive rearrangements. Study-level findings and limits: Different sampling times were used for sustained-remission and progressing patients.

Notes on this clone: What it binds is not known.

The planned depth of sequencing spanned 1 in 200,000 to 1 in 1 million T cells. Clones were read by immunoSEQ multiplex PCR, and TCRdb kept only the in-frame ones, dropping some. The sample lists about 130,000 clones, around 84% seen once, with approximately 3.5% in the top ten. The sequencing used PBMCs, collected after 24 months of ibrutinib treatment. This clonotype was sampled from a human donor with chronic lymphocytic leukemia.

The CDR3 region is CASSPTTGASYNSPLHF. For the CDR3, the DNA is TGTGCCAGCAGTCCGACGACAGGGGCCTCATATAATTCACCCCTCCACTTT. The chain recombines TRBV27 with TRBJ1-6, with 8 bases that match TRBD1. The CDR3 is 17 amino acids. The V gene end was trimmed by 5 bases and the J gene end by 4 bases; junction bases not matched to a gene: 10. Germline V gene sequence: CDR1 MNHEY, CDR2 SMNVEV (reference sequence).